Sequencing of this T cell receptor (beta chain) was carried out in a study of T cell responses to AZD1222 COVID-19 vaccine. Findings of the study overall: Mapped onto spike, vaccine-associated CD4 TCRs spanned it and were dominant at 160-218 and 743-854. The study sampled repertoires only after the peak T cell response. Among AZD1222 vaccinees, only 5 to 7 were seropositive at baseline.

The table came from immunoSEQ multiplex PCR; TCRdb's copy has only in-frame clones and leaves some out. The sample has 150,000 to 200,000 clones; around 92% are singletons. For this clone: Its antigen remains unidentified.

This sequence originates from an adult in good health. Here the sequenced sample was peripheral blood, taken on day 0 of AZD1222 vaccination.

The CDR3 region has the DNA TGTGCCAGCAGCTATAGAAACACCGGGGAGCTGTTTTTT. Its translation is CASSYRNTGELFF. This rearrangement joins TRBV11-2 to TRBJ2-2; no clear D. This CDR3 contains 13 residues. The ends were cut back, 4 bases at V and 2 bases at J, with 5 bases in the middle. Looked up from germline, CDR1 is SGHAT and CDR2 is FQNNGV.